A single sample is the source of the 22 T cell receptor beta chains below, sequenced in a study of a mutant IDH1 vaccine in newly diagnosed glioma. Time point reported: week 23, last vaccination. Topical imiquimod was applied with each vaccine dose, which held 300 ug of mutant IDH1 20-mer peptide. Profiled with immunoSEQ multiplex PCR; TCRdb holds only in-frame clones, not every one. The sample holds roughly 60,000 clones; approximately 84% are singletons and the top ten take 4%. These TCRs' antigens remain unknown. The sequencing here drew on PBMCs, taken from a glioma patient whose treatment included an IDH1 peptide vaccine. These receptors all stem from a young man with glioma.

The chain is built from TRBV29-1 and TRBJ2-1; D perhaps matches TRBD1 (5 bases). Germline CDR1 SQVTM, CDR2 ANQGSEA. The V and J ends lost 4 bases and 12 bases respectively, with 22 bases between them. The CDR3 covers 14 residues. In DNA form, the CDR3 reads TGCAGCGTTGTGTCCCGGCAAGGGGAAAGTGGGCAGTTCTTC. It is translated as CSVVSRQGESGQFF.

This clone was seen more than once but under ten times. This chain uses TRBV7-7 with TRBJ1-1, with D perhaps matching TRBD1 (6 bases). The CDR3 runs 15 residues. Per germline, CDR1 SSHAT and CDR2 FNYEAQ (reference sequence). Trimming stripped 5 bases from V and 2 bases from J, with 15 bases between. The CDR3 nucleotides are TGTGCCAGCAGCCCCATGGGACAAAGAAACACTGAAGCTTTCTTT. Protein sequence: CASSPMGQRNTEAFF.

J is TRBJ1-2 and V is TRBV5-1; unclear D gene. Germline CDR1 is SGHRS and CDR2 is YFSETQ. The CDR3 totals 15 residues. V dropped 0 bases and J dropped 4 bases, with 13 bases sitting between them. This chain's CDR3 is CASSLVSPGGYGYTF. The CDR3 DNA follows: TGCGCCAGCAGCTTGGTGTCGCCCGGCGGCTATGGCTACACCTTC. Filled out from reference TRBV5-1 and TRBJ1-2, the complete variable domain reads KAGVTQTPRYLIKTRGQQVTLSCSPISGHRSVSWYQQTPGQGLQFLFEYFSETQRNKGNFPGRFSGRQFSNSRSEMNVSTLELGDSALYLCASSLVSPGGYGYTFGSGTRLTVV.

This clone appeared a single time. This chain links TRBV27 with TRBJ1-6, with TRBD1 as a possible D gene (5 bases). The CDR3 has 14 amino acids. V lost 5 bases and J lost 4, with 9 bases in between. Germline values: CDR1 MNHEY, CDR2 SMNVEV (reference sequence). The chain's CDR3 is CASSPWTYNSPLHF. In DNA form, the CDR3 reads TGTGCCAGCAGTCCATGGACATATAATTCACCCCTCCACTTT.

The CDR3 DNA sequence: TGTGCCAGCAGTTATAAGATTGTCGGCGGTTATGAAGCTTTCTTT. Translation: CASSYKIVGGYEAFF. This rearrangement joins TRBV6-5 to TRBJ1-1; no reliable D call. Trimming left V 3 bases short and J 7 bases short, with 18 bases between. CDR1 is MNHEY, CDR2 SVGAGI, per germline. CDR3 length: 15 residues.

The chain is built from TRBV4-2 and TRBJ2-7; no reliable D call. Trimming stripped 0 bases from V and 9 bases from J, with 21 bases between. This CDR3 contains 16 residues. Germline V lookup: CDR1 LGHNA, CDR2 YNFKEQ. The DNA of the CDR3 is TGTGCCAGCAGCCAAGATTATGGGGATTTCTCAGTTAGGCAGTACTTC. Encoded protein: CASSQDYGDFSVRQYF.

J is TRBJ1-1 and V is TRBV5-1; TRBD1 agrees at 7 bases. Germline V lookup: CDR1 SGHRS, CDR2 YFSETQ. V trimming: 4 bases; J trimming: 5 bases; junction bases outside the gene matches: 8. The CDR3 has 14 residues. The chain's CDR3 is CASSPFTGATEAFF. The CDR3 DNA reads TGCGCCAGCAGCCCATTCACAGGGGCTACTGAAGCTTTCTTT.

V gene TRBV2 combines with J gene TRBJ1-6; D is unclear. Germline-derived CDR1 and CDR2 are SNHLY and FYNNEI. Trimming pared 6 bases from V and 9 bases from J, leaving 9 bases between. The CDR3 has 12 residues. This CDR3 reads CASSTTSSPLHF. The CDR3 DNA follows: TGTGCCAGCAGCACAACAAGTTCACCCCTCCACTTT.

This chain connects TRBV27 to TRBJ2-7; 7 nucleotides agree with TRBD1. This CDR3 spans 13 amino acids. Trimming at V came to 5 bases and at J to 10 bases, leaving 11 bases not matched to a gene. Germline V lookup: CDR1 MNHEY, CDR2 SMNVEV (reference sequence). As DNA, the CDR3 is TGTGCCAGCAGTCCTCGGACAGGTAATGAACAGTACTTC. Translated: CASSPRTGNEQYF.

This clone was recorded once. The CDR3 reads CASSTRTGTSGGNIQYF. For the CDR3, the DNA is TGTGCCAGCTCAACAAGAACCGGGACTAGCGGGGGTAACATTCAGTACTTC. The chain links TRBV18 to TRBJ2-4; TRBD2 aligns across 14 bases. V shed 5 bases and J 7 bases; nucleotides not matched to a gene: 10. This CDR3 has 17 residues. Germline lookup yields CDR1 KGHSH and CDR2 LQKENI.

The chain employs TRBV7-9 and TRBJ2-1; weak D call: TRBD2 (5 bases). Germline loops: CDR1 SEHNR, CDR2 FQNEAQ (reference sequence). There are 12 residues in the CDR3. V lost 5 bases and J lost 7, with 9 bases in between. The CDR3 protein is CASSPGVNEQFF. Here the CDR3 DNA reads TGTGCCAGCAGCCCCGGGGTAAATGAGCAGTTCTTC.

This rearrangement joins TRBV4-2 to TRBJ2-2; D gene ambiguous. Germline CDR1 and CDR2: LGHNA and YNFKEQ. The CDR3 contains 16 residues. V lost 2 bases to trimming and J lost 2 bases, with 12 bases between them. The CDR3 DNA sequence: TGTGCCAGCAGCCAACGTGCGCCTATAAACACCGGGGAGCTGTTTTTT. This sequence encodes CASSQRAPINTGELFF.

This clone was observed a few times. V is TRBV5-1 and J is TRBJ1-1; D is unresolved. Germline V gene lookup returns CDR1 SGHRS and CDR2 YFSETQ. Trimming shortened V by 0 bases and J by 3 bases, and 9 bases separated the two germline ends. This CDR3 region has 14 residues. The CDR3 region is CASSLEGWDTEAFF. The CDR3 DNA reads as TGCGCCAGCAGCTTGGAAGGGTGGGACACTGAAGCTTTCTTT.

The CDR3 DNA reads as TGTGCCAGCAGTCCCTCAACCGGGGGTGGCTACACCTTC. As protein: CASSPSTGGGYTF. The V and J genes are TRBV28 and TRBJ1-2; D possibly corresponds to TRBD1 (5 bases). The germline V gene has CDR1 MDHEN and CDR2 SYDVKM. The CDR3 spans 13 residues. The germline V and J ends were trimmed by 5 bases and 7 bases, with 14 bases remaining between them.

The J gene is TRBJ2-3, the V gene TRBV9; 8 bases map to TRBD1. V shed 6 bases and J 2 bases; nucleotides not matched to a gene: 8. Germline V gene lookup returns CDR1 SGDLS and CDR2 YYNGEE. CDR3 length equals 15 residues. CDR3 DNA: TGTGCCAGCACTCCCGGGACAGGAGACACAGATACGCAGTATTTT. This encodes CASTPGTGDTDTQYF. Looking up the rest from reference TRBV9 and TRBJ2-3 gives the full variable domain: DSGVTQTPKHLITATGQRVTLRCSPRSGDLSVYWYQQSLDQGLQFLIQYYNGEERAKGNILERFSAQQFPDLHSELNLSSLELGDSALYFCASTPGTGDTDTQYFGPGTRLTVL.

The V call is TRBV5-1, the J call TRBJ2-2; D is unclear. Looked up from germline, CDR1 is SGHRS and CDR2 is YFSETQ. V gave up 0 bases and J gave up 6 bases, with 24 bases separating them. The CDR3 sequence is 19 residues long. The CDR3 DNA reads TGCGCCAGCAGCTTGGCCCTCGCTCGGTTGGGAAAAGAGGCCGGGGAGCTGTTTTTT. It encodes CASSLALARLGKEAGELFF.

The J gene is TRBJ2-1, the V gene TRBV5-1; possible D gene TRBD2, 7 bases. V was shortened by 9 bases and J by 8 bases, with 27 bases between the two germline ends. This CDR3 spans 16 amino acids. Per germline, CDR1 SGHRS and CDR2 YFSETQ. CDR3 in amino acids: CATQRGRRGGLYEQFF. CDR3 coding DNA: TGCGCCACCCAGAGAGGGCGGAGGGGGGGCCTTTATGAGCAGTTCTTC.

The rearrangement joins TRBV5-1 to TRBJ2-7, with a tentative D call TRBD1 (6 bases). Per germline, CDR1 SGHRS and CDR2 YFSETQ. This CDR3 has 14 residues. V was cut by 5 bases and J by 6 bases, with 18 bases left in between. CDR3 amino acids: CASRDRIKYFEQYF. CDR3 DNA sequence: TGCGCCAGCAGGGACAGAATAAAGTATTTCGAGCAGTACTTC.

The chain couples TRBV27 to TRBJ2-3; TRBD1 or TRBD2 may be the D gene (5 bases each). There are 14 residues in the CDR3. Germline-derived CDR1 and CDR2 are MNHEY and SMNVEV (reference sequence). Trimming took off 5 bases at V and 4 bases at J, with 13 bases between the two ends. DNA of the CDR3: TGTGCCAGCAGTCCTAGCTGGGGCTCAGATACGCAGTATTTT. Its protein is CASSPSWGSDTQYF.

A note on this clone: Additional DNA sequences in this sample encode the identical CDR3. This sequence joins TRBV18 and TRBJ2-7, with 7 bases that match TRBD1. Germline-derived CDR1 and CDR2 are KGHSH and LQKENI. V was clipped by 3 bases and J by 6 bases; unmatched bases: 14. This CDR3 region has 16 residues. CDR3 in amino acids: CASSPLPGQGEGEQYF. In DNA, the CDR3 is TGTGCCAGCTCACCTCTACCGGGGCAGGGGGAAGGCGAGCAGTACTTC.

The V and J genes are TRBV10-1 and TRBJ1-2; a weak D match, TRBD1 (5 bases). Germline values: CDR1 WNHNN, CDR2 SYGVQD (reference sequence). Between the trimmed V and J ends, which lost 6 bases and 2 bases, there was a span of 13 bases. This CDR3 is built from 14 residues. The CDR3 here is CASSPGGSNYGYTF. In DNA, the CDR3 is TGCGCCAGCAGCCCTGGGGGATCCAACTATGGCTACACCTTC.

This chain joins TRBV9 and TRBJ1-4; D unresolved. CDR1 is SGDLS, CDR2 YYNGEE, per germline. The CDR3 runs to 15 residues. The germline V and J ends were trimmed by 0 bases and 7 bases, with 13 bases remaining between them. The chain's CDR3 is CASSVDRGRAEKLFF. CDR3 sequence (DNA): TGTGCCAGCAGCGTAGACCGCGGTCGGGCTGAAAAACTGTTTTTT. Supplemented by reference TRBV9 and TRBJ1-4, the full variable domain reads DSGVTQTPKHLITATGQRVTLRCSPRSGDLSVYWYQQSLDQGLQFLIQYYNGEERAKGNILERFSAQQFPDLHSELNLSSLELGDSALYFCASSVDRGRAEKLFFGSGTQLSVL.